The source of this TCR beta chain is a study of T cells in Graves' hyperthyroidism and ophthalmopathy. Background on the study: Once the initial diagnosis was made, peripheral blood was obtained before any treatment. Overall study findings and caveats: Most clonotypes that expanded in the thyroid above 0.001 also showed up in blood.

The CDR3 regions of TCR beta were amplified from RNA transcripts. Primed by the HTBI set, a first-round RT-PCR was run on the TCR CDR3. TCRdb analysed the multiplex PCR reads with MiXCR anew, one entry per CDR3 protein. The data show about 290,000 distinct CDR3 sequences, roughly 13% seen once. A word on this clonotype: Antigen: not known. The junction departs from the called germline gene at one end, perhaps through a read error.

The hyperthyroidism was newly diagnosed and had lasted under 2 months; the patients were aged 18 to 65. The PBMCs were sourced from fresh peripheral blood (about 9.7 ml). This sequence originates from a woman between 40 and 50 years old with Graves' hyperthyroidism. The specimen was blood.

As DNA, the CDR3 is TGTGCCATCAGGCCCCTAGAGGAGGAGACCCAGCACTTC. This codes for CAIRPLEEETQHF. V is TRBV10-3 and J is TRBJ2-5, with D possibly being TRBD2 (5 bases). The CDR3 sequence is 13 residues long. Germline CDR1 reads ENHRY; CDR2 reads SYGVKD.